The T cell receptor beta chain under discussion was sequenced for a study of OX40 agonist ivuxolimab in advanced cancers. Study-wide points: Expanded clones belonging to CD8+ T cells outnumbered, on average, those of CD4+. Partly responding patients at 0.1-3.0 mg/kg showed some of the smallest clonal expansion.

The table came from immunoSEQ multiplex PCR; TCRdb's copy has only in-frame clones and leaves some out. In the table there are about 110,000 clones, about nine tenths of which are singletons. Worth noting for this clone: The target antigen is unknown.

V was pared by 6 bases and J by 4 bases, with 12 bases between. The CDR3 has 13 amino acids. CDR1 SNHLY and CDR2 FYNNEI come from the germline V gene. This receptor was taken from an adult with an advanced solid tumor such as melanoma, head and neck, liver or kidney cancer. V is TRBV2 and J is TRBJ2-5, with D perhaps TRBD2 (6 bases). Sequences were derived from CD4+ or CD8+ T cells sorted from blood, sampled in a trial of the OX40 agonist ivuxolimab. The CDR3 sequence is CASRNGGTETQYF. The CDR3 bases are TGTGCCAGCAGGAACGGGGGTACAGAGACCCAGTACTTC.